This paragraph reports one T cell receptor (delta chain). TCRdb records a much larger clone's protein for this DNA, with a difference at residue 4 that likely arises from a read error; the protein given is the translation of the DNA. Germline V gene data show CDR1 as GEAIGNYY and CDR2 as EKD. This CDR3 is built from 18 residues. This record belongs to a study of gamma-delta T cells after stem cell transplantation. TCRdb reprocessed the RT-PCR reads through CATT. This sample yields 2,500 to 3,000 delta-chain clones, of which just over 2.5% are seen a single time; 25% to 35% belongs to the top ten. This chain uses TRDV2 with TRDJ1, with 10 nucleotides matching TRDD3. The sample comprised gamma-delta T cells. This clonotype originated in a human donor. It is not recorded whose cells these are; they may come from a transplant donor. CDR3 DNA sequence: TGTGCCTGTGGCACCGTCGACAAAACTGGGGGATTTACCGATAAACTCATCTTT. Its protein is CACGTVDKTGGFTDKLIF.